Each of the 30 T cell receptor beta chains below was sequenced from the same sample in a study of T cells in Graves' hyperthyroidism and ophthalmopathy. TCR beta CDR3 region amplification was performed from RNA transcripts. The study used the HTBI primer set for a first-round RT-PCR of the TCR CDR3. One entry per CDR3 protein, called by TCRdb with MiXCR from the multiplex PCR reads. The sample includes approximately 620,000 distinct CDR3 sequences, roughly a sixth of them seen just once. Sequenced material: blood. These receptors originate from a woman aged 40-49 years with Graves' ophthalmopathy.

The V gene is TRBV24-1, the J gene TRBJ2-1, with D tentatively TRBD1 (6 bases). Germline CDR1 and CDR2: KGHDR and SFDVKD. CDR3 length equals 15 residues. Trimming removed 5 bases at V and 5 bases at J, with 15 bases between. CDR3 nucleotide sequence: TGTGCCACCAGTGGGTCAGGGGCTGGTGACAATGAGCAGTTCTTC. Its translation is CATSGSGAGDNEQFF.

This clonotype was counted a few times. The CDR3 spells CASSRWGNQPQHF. The DNA for the CDR3 is TGTGCCAGTAGTAGATGGGGGAATCAGCCCCAGCATTTT. The chain has TRBV19 and TRBJ1-5; D is perhaps TRBD1 (5 bases). Trimming shortened V by 4 bases and J by 4 bases, and 8 bases separated the two germline ends. Per germline, CDR1 LNHDA and CDR2 SQIVND (reference sequence). The CDR3 loop spans 13 amino acids.

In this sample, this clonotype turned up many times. CDR3 sequence reads: CASTLDRDSNQPQHF. The CDR3 DNA sequence: TGTGCCAGCACTCTTGACAGAGATAGCAATCAGCCCCAGCATTTT. The chain couples TRBV6-1 to TRBJ1-5; D is possibly TRBD1 (5 bases). This CDR3 region has 15 residues. The V end was cut by 7 bases, the J end by 0 bases, with 13 bases between. The germline V gene has CDR1 MNHNS and CDR2 SASEGT.

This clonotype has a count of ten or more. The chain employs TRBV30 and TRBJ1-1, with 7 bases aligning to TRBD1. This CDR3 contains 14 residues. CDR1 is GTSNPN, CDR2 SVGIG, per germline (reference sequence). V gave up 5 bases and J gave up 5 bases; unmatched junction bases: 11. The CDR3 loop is CAWRRDSLRTEAFF. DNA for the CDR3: TGTGCCTGGCGCAGGGACAGCTTGAGGACTGAAGCTTTCTTT.

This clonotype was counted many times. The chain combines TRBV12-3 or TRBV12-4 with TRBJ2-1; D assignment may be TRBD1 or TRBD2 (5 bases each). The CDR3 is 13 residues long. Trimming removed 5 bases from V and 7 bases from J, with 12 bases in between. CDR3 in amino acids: CASSPRDGNEQFF. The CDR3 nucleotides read TGTGCCAGCAGTCCCCGGGACGGGAATGAGCAGTTCTTC.

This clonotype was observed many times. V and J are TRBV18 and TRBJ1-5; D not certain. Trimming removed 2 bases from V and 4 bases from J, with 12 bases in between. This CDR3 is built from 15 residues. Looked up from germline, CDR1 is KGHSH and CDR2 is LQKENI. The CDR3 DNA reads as TGTGCCAGCTCACCAGGCGAGTGGGGAAATCAGCCCCAGCATTTT. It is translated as CASSPGEWGNQPQHF.

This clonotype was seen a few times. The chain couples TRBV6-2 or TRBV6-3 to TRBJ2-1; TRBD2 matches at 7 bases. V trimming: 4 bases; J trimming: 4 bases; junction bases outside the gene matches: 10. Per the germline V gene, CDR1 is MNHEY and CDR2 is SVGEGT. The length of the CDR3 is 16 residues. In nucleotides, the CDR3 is TGTGCCAGCAGTTCTGCCACACTAGCGCGATACAATGAGCAGTTCTTC. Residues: CASSSATLARYNEQFF.

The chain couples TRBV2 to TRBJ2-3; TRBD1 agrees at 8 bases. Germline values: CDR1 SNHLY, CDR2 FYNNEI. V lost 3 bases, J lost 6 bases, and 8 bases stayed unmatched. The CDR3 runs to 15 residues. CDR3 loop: CASSDRQGAWDTQYF. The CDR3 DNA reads TGTGCCAGCAGTGATCGGCAGGGGGCATGGGATACGCAGTATTTT.

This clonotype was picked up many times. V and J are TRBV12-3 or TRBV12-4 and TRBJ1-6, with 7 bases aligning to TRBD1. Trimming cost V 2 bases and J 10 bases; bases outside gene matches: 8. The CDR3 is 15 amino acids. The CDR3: CASSLLRQGGSPLHF. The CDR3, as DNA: TGTGCCAGCAGTTTACTAAGACAGGGAGGGTCACCCCTCCACTTT.

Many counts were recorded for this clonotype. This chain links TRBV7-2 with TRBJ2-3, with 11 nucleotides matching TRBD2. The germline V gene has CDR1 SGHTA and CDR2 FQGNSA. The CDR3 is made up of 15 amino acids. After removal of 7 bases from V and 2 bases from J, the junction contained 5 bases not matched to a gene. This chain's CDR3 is CASKGLAVVTDTQYF. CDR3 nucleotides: TGTGCCAGCAAGGGACTAGCGGTTGTCACAGATACGCAGTATTTT.

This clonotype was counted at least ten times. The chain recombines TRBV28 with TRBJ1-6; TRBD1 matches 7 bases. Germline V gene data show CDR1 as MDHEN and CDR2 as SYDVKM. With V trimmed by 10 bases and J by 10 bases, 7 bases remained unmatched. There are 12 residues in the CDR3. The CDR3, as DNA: TGTGCCACGGGGACAGCCCAATCACCCCTCCACTTT. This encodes CATGTAQSPLHF.

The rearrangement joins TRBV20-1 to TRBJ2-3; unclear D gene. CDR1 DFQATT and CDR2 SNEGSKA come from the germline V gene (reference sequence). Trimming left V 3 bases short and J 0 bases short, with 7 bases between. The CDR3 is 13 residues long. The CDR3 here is CSAREDSTDTQYF. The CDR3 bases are TGCAGTGCTAGGGAAGACAGCACAGATACGCAGTATTTT.

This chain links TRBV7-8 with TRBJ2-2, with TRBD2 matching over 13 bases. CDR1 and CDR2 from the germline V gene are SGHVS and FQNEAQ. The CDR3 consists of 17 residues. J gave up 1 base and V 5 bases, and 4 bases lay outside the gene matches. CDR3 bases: TGTGCCAGCAGCAGACGACTAGCGGGGGGGAACACCGGGGAGCTGTTTTTT. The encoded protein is CASSRRLAGGNTGELFF. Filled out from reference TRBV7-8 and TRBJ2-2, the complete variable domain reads GAGVSQSPRYKVAKRGQDVALRCDPISGHVSLFWYQQALGQGPEFLTYFQNEAQLDKSGLPSDRFFAERPEGSVSTLKIQRTQQEDSAVYLCASSRRLAGGNTGELFFGEGSRLTVL.

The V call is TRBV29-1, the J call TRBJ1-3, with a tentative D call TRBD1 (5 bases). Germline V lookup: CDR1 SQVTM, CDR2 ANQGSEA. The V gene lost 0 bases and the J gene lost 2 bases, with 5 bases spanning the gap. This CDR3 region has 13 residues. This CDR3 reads CSVEEGAGNTIYF. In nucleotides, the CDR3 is TGCAGCGTTGAAGAGGGGGCTGGAAACACCATATATTTT. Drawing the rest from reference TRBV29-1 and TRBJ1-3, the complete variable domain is SAVISQKPSRDICQRGTSLTIQCQVDSQVTMMFWYRQQPGQSLTLIATANQGSEATYESGFVIDKFPISRPNLTFSTLTVSNMSPEDSSIYLCSVEEGAGNTIYFGEGSWLTVV.

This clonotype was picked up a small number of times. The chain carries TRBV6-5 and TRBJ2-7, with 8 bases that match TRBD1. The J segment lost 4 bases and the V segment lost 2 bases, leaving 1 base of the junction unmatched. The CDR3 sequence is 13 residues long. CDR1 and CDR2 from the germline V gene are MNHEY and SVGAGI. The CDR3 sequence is CASSYGTGYEQYF. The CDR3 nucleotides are TGTGCCAGCAGTTACGGGACAGGTTACGAGCAGTACTTC.

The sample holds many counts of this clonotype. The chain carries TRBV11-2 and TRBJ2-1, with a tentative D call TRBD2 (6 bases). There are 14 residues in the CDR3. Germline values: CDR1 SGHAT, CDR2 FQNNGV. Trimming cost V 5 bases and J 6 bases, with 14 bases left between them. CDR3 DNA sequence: TGTGCCAGCAGCCCCGGGGCGGGGTTCAATGAGCAGTTCTTC. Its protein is CASSPGAGFNEQFF.

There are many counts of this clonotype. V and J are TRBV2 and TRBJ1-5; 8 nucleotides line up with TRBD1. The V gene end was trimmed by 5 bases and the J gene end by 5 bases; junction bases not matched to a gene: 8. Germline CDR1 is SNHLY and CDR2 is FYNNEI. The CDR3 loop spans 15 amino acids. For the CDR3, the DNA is TGTGCCAGCAGTACGGACAGGGTGGGGGATCAGCCCCAGCATTTT. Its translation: CASSTDRVGDQPQHF.

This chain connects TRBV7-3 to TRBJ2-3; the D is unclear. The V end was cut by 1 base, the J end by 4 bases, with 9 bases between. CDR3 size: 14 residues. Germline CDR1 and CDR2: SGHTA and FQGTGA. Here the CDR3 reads CASSLRVAPDTQYF. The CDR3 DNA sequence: TGTGCCAGCAGCTTAAGAGTTGCCCCAGATACGCAGTATTTT.

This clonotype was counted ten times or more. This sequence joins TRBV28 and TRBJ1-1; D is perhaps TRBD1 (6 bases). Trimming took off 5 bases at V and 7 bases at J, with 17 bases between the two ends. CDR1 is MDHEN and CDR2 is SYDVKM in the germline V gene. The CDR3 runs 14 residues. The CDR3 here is CASSPLGGAVEAFF. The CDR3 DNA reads TGTGCCAGCAGTCCCCTTGGGGGGGCGGTTGAAGCTTTCTTT.

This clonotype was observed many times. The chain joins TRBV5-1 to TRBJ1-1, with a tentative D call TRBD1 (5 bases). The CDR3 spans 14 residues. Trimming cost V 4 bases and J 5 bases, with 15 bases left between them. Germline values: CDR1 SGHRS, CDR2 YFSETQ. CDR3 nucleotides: TGCGCCAGCAGCGTGGGGACTTCGAGTACTGAAGCTTTCTTT. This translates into CASSVGTSSTEAFF.

DNA of the CDR3: TGTGCCAGCAGCTTCTCGCCTGGGGCCAACGTCCTGACTTTC. Translation gives CASSFSPGANVLTF. V and J are TRBV7-9 and TRBJ2-6; no definite D call. From germline, CDR1 is SEHNR and CDR2 FQNEAQ (reference sequence). This CDR3 comprises 14 residues. V shed 3 bases and J shed 2 bases, with 5 bases lying between them.

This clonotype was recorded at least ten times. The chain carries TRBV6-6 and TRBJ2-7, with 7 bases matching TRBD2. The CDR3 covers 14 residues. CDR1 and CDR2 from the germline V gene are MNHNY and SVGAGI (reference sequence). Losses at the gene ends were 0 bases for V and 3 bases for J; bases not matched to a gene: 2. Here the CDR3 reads CASSYSRTSYEQYF. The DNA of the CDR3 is TGTGCCAGCAGTTACTCGAGGACTAGCTACGAGCAGTACTTC.

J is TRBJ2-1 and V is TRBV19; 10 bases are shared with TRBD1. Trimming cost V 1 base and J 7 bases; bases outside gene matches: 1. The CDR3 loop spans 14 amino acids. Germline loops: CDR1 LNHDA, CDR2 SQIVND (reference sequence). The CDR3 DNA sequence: TGTGCCAGTAGTATAGGACAGGGGGCTAATGAGCAGTTCTTC. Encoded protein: CASSIGQGANEQFF.

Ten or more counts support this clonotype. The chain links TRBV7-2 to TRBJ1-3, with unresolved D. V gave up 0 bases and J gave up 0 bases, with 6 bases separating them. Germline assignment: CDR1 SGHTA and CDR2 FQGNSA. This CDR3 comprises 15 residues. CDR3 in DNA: TGTGCCAGCAGCTTAGCCCTTTTCTCTGGAAACACCATATATTTT. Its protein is CASSLALFSGNTIYF.

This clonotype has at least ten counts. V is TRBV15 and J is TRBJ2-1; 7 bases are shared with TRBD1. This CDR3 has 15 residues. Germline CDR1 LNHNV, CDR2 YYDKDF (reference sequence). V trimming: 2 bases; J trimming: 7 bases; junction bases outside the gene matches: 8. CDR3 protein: CATSRRTGSGNEQFF. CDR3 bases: TGTGCCACCAGCAGACGGACAGGATCGGGTAATGAGCAGTTCTTC.

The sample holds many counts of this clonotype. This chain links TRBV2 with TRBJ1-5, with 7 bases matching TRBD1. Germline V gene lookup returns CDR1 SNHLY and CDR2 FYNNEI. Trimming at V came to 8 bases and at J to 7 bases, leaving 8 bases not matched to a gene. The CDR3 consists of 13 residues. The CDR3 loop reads CASGTGAEQPQHF. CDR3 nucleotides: TGTGCCAGCGGCACAGGGGCGGAACAGCCCCAGCATTTT. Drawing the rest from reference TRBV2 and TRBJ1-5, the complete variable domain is EPEVTQTPSHQVTQMGQEVILRCVPISNHLYFYWYRQILGQKVEFLVSFYNNEISEKSEIFDDQFSVERPDGSNFTLKIRSTKLEDSAMYFCASGTGAEQPQHFGDGTRLSIL.

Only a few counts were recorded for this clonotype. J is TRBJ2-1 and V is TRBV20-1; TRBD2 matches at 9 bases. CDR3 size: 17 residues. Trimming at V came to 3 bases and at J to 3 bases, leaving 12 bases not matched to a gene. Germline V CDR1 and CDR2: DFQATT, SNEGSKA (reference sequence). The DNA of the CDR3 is TGCAGTGCTAGTAATCTCGGGCTAGCGGGGCACTACAATGAGCAGTTCTTC. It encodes CSASNLGLAGHYNEQFF.

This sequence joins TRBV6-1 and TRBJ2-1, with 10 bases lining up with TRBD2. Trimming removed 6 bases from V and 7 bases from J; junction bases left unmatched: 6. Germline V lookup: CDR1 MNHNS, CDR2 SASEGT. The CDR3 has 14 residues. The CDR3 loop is CASSYSGGLNEQFF. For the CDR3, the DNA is TGTGCCAGCAGCTATAGCGGGGGGCTAAATGAGCAGTTCTTC.

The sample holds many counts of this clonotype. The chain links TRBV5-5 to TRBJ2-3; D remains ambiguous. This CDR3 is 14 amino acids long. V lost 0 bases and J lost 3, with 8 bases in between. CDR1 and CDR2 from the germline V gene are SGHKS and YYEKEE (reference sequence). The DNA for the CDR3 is TGTGCCAGCAGCTTGGAAAGACGGACAGATACGCAGTATTTT. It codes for CASSLERRTDTQYF.

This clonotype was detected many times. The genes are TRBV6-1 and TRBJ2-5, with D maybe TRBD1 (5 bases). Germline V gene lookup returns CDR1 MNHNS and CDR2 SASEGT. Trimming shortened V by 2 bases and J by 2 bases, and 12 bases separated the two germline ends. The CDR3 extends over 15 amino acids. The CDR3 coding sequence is TGTGCCAGCAGTGAAAGTGGGGCAGAGCAAGAGACCCAGTACTTC. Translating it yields CASSESGAEQETQYF.